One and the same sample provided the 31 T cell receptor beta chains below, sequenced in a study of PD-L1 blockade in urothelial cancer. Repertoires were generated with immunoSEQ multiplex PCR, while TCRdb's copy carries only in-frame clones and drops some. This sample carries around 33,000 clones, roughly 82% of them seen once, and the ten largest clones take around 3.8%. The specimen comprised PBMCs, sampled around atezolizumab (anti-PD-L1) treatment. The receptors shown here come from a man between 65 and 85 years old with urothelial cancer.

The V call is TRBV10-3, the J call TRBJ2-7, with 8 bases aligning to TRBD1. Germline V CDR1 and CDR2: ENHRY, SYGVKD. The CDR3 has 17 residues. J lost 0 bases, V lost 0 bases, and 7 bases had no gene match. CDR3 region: CAISESGQGTSSYEQYF. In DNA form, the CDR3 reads TGTGCCATCAGTGAGTCCGGACAGGGCACGAGCTCCTACGAGCAGTACTTC.

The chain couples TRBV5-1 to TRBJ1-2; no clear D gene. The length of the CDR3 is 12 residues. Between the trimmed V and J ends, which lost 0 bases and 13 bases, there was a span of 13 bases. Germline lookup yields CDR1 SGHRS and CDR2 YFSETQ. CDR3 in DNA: TGCGCCAGCAGCTTGGAGCGGGAGGACGGCACCTTC. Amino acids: CASSLEREDGTF.

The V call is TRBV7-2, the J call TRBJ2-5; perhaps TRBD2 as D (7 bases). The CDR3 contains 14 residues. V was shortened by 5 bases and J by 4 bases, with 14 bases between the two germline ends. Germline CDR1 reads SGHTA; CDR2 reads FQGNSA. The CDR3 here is CASSPLRGGETQYF. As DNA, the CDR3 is TGTGCCAGCAGCCCATTAAGGGGGGGAGAGACCCAGTACTTC.

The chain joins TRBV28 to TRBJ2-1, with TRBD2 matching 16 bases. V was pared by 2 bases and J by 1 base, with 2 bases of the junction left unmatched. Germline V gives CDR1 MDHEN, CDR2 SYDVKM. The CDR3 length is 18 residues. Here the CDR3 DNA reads TGTGCCAGCAGTTTAGCGGGACTAGCGGGAGGGTCCTACAATGAGCAGTTCTTC. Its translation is CASSLAGLAGGSYNEQFF.

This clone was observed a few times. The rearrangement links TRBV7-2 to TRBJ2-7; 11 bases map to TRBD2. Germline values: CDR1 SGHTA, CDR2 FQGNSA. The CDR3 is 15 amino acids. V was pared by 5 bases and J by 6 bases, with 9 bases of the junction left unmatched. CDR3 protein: CASSGTSGRRGEQYF. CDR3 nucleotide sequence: TGTGCCAGCAGCGGGACTAGCGGCCGGAGAGGCGAGCAGTACTTC.

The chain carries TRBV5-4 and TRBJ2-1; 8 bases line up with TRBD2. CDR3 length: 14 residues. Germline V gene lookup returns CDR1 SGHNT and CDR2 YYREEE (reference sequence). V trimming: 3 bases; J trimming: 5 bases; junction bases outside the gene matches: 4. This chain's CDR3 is CASSSPGGDNEQFF. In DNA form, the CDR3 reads TGTGCCAGCAGCTCCCCGGGAGGGGACAATGAGCAGTTCTTC.

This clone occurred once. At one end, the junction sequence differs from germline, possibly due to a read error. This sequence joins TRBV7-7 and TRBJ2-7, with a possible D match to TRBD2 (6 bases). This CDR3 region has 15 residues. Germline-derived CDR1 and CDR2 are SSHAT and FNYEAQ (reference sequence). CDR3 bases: TGTGCCAGCAGCTTAAGTGCGGCCGGGACTCATCAACTGCACTTC. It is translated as CASSLSAAGTHQLHF.

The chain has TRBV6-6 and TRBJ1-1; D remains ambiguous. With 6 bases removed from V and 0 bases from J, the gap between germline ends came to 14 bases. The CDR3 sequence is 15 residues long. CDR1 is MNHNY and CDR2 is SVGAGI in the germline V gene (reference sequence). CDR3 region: CASRTSLDLNTEAFF. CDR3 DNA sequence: TGTGCCAGCAGAACTAGTCTGGATCTGAACACTGAAGCTTTCTTT.

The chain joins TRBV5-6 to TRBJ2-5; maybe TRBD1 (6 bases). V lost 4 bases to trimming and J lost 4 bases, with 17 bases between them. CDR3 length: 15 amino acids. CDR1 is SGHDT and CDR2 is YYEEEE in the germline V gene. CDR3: CASSRSDRRRETQYF. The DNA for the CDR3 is TGTGCCAGCAGCCGCTCAGACAGGCGGAGAGAGACCCAGTACTTC.

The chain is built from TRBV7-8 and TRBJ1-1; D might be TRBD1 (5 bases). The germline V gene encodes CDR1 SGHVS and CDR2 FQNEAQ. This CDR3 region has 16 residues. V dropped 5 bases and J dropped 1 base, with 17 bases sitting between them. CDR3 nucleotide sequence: TGTGCCAGCAGCATAGGGACTGCGCAGCAGAACACTGAAGCTTTCTTT. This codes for CASSIGTAQQNTEAFF.

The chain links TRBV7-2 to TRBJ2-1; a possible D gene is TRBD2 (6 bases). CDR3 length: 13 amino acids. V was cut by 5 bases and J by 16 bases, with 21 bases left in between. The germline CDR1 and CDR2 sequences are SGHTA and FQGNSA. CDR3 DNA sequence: TGTGCCAGCAGCCCCGACCTCGGGCGGGACCTTTTCTTC. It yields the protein CASSPDLGRDLFF.

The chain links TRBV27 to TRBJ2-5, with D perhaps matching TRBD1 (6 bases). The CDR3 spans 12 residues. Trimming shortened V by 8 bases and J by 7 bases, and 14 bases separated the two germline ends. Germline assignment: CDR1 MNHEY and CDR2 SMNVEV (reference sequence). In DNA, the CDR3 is TGTGCCAGCGGATACAGGGCGGGGACCCAGTACTTC. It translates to CASGYRAGTQYF.

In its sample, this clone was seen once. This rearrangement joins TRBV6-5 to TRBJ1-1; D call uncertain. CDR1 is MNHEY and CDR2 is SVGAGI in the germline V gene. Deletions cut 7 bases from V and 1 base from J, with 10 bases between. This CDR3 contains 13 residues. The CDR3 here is CASTVPGNTEAFF. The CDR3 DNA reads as TGTGCCAGCACCGTACCGGGGAACACTGAAGCTTTCTTT.

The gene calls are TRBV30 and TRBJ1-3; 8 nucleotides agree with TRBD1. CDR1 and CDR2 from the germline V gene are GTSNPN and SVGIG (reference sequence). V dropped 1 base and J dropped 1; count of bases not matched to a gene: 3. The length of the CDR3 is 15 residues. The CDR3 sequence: CAWSADRVSGNTIYF. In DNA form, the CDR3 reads TGTGCCTGGAGTGCGGACAGGGTGTCTGGAAACACCATATATTTT.

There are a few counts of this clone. The CDR3 loop is CASSFGSSYEQYF. The CDR3 region has the DNA TGCGCCAGCAGCTTTGGGAGCTCCTACGAGCAGTACTTC. The gene calls are TRBV5-1 and TRBJ2-7, with D perhaps TRBD2 (5 bases). V lost 2 bases and J lost 0, with 6 bases in between. Germline V gene data show CDR1 as SGHRS and CDR2 as YFSETQ. There are 13 residues in the CDR3.

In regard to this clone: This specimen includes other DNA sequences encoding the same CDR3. This CDR3 is CASSIRQGAGYEQYF. The CDR3 DNA sequence: TGTGCCAGTAGTATCAGACAGGGGGCGGGCTACGAGCAGTACTTC. The chain combines TRBV19 with TRBJ2-7; TRBD1 matches 10 bases. The germline CDR1 and CDR2 sequences are LNHDA and SQIVND (reference sequence). The CDR3 runs 15 residues. Trimming cost V 3 bases and J 3 bases; bases outside gene matches: 5. Variable domain in full (rest from reference TRBV19 and TRBJ2-7): DGGITQSPKYLFRKEGQNVTLSCEQNLNHDAMYWYRQDPGQGLRLIYYSQIVNDFQKGDIAEGYSVSREKKESFPLTVTSAQKNPTAFYLCASSIRQGAGYEQYFGPGTRLTVT.

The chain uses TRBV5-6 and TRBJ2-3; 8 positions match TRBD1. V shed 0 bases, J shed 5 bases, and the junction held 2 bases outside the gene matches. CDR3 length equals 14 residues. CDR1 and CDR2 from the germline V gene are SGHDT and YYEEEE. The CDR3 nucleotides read TGTGCCAGCAGCTTGGGACAGGGGTTAGATACGCAGTATTTT. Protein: CASSLGQGLDTQYF.

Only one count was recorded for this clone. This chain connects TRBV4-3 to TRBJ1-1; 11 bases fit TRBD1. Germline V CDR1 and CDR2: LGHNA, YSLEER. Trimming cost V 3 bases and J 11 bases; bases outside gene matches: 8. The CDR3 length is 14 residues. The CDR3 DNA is TGCGCCAGCAGCCAGGGGACAGGGGGAACGGGGGCTTTCTTT. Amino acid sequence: CASSQGTGGTGAFF.

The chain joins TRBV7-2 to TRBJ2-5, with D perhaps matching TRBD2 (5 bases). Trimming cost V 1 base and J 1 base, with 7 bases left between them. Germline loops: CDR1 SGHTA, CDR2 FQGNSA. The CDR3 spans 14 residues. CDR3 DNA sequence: TGTGCCAGCAGCTTAGGAGGGAGCCAAGAGACCCAGTACTTC. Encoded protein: CASSLGGSQETQYF.

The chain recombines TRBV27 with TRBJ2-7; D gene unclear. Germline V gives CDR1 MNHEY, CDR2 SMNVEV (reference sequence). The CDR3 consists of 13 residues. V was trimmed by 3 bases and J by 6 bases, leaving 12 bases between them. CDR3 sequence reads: CASSFYFRSEQYF. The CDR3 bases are TGTGCCAGCAGTTTCTACTTTCGGTCCGAGCAGTACTTC.

CDR3 sequence reads: CASSNRLSGRETQYF. The CDR3 nucleotides are TGTGCCAGCAGCAACAGGCTCTCGGGGAGGGAGACCCAGTACTTC. The chain uses TRBV7-2 and TRBJ2-5; TRBD2 is a possible D gene (6 bases). Germline V gene sequence: CDR1 SGHTA, CDR2 FQGNSA. Trimming removed 5 bases at V and 5 bases at J, with 18 bases between. CDR3 length: 15 residues. The full variable domain, with the rest looked up from reference TRBV7-2 and TRBJ2-5, is GAGVSQSPSNKVTEKGKDVELRCDPISGHTALYWYRQSLGQGLEFLIYFQGNSAPDKSGLPSDRFSAERTGGSVSTLTIQRTQQEDSAVYLCASSNRLSGRETQYFGPGTRLLVL.

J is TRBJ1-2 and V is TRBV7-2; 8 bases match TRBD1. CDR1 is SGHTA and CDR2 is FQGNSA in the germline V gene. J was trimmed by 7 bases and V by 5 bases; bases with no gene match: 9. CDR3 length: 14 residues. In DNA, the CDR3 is TGTGCCAGCAGCGCGGGACAGGCATCCCTTGGCTACACCTTC. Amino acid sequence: CASSAGQASLGYTF.

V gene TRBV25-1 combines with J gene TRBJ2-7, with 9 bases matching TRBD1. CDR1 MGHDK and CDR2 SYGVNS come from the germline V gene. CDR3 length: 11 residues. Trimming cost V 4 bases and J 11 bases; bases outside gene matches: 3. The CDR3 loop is CASSVRDREYF. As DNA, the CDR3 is TGTGCCAGCAGTGTCCGGGACAGGGAGTACTTC.

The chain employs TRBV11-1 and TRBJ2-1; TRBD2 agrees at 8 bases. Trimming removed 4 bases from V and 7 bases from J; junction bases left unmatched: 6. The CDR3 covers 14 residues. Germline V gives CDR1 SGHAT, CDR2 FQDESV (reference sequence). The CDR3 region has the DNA TGTGCCAGCAGCTCCAGTCCTAGCGGGAATGAGCAGTTCTTC. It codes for CASSSSPSGNEQFF.

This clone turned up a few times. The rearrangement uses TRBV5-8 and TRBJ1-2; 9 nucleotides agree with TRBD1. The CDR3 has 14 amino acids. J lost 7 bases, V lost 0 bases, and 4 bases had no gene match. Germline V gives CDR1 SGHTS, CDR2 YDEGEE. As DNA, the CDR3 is TGTGCCAGCAGCTTGGGGGACAGGGTCTCTGGCTACACCTTC. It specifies CASSLGDRVSGYTF.

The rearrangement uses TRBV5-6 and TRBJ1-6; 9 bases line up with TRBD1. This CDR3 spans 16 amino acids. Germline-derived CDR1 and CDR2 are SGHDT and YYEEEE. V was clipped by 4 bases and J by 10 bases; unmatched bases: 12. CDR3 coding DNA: TGTGCCAGCAGCCCCTATAGACAGGGGGTGGGATCACCCCTCCACTTT. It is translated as CASSPYRQGVGSPLHF.

CDR3: CASSEAPGQGTEAFF. CDR3 sequence (DNA): TGTGCCAGCAGTGAAGCCCCGGGACAGGGGACTGAAGCTTTCTTT. This sequence joins TRBV6-1 and TRBJ1-1; 10 bases are a match to TRBD1. Germline V gene data show CDR1 as MNHNS and CDR2 as SASEGT. V lost 0 bases to trimming and J lost 5 bases; unmatched junction nucleotides: 3. The CDR3 totals 15 residues.

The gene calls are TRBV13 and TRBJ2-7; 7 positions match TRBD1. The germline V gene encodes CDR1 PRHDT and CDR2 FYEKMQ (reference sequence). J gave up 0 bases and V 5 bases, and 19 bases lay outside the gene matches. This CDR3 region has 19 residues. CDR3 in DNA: TGTGCCAGCAGCCACTCCGGGACAGCTATCTTCCCTAACTCCTACGAGCAGTACTTC. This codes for CASSHSGTAIFPNSYEQYF.

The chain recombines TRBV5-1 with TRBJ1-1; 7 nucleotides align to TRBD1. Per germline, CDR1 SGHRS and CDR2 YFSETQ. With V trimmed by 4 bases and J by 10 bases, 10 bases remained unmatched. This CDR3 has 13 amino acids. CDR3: CASSSTGQARAFF. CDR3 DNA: TGCGCCAGCAGCAGCACAGGACAGGCTAGAGCTTTCTTT.

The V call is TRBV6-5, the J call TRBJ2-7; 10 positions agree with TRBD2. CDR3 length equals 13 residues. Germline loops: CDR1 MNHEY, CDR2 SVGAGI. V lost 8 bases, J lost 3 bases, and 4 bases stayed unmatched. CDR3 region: CASSRTSGYEQYF. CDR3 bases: TGTGCCAGCTCACGGACTAGCGGCTACGAGCAGTACTTC.

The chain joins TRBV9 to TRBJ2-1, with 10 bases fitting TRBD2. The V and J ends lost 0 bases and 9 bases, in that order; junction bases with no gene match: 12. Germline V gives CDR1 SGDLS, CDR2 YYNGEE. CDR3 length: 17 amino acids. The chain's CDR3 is CASSVEPGLAGVGEQFF. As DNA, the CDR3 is TGTGCCAGCAGCGTAGAACCGGGGCTAGCGGGAGTTGGTGAGCAGTTCTTC.